The rows below give T cell receptor beta chains drawn from one sample of a study of blood T cells in healthy people across ages. One entry per CDR3 protein results from TCRdb running MiXCR on the 5' RACE reads. Of about 800,000 distinct CDR3 sequences in the sample, 20% to 25% are singletons; the top ten hold roughly 3.5%. These data also formed part of another study, on T cells of mothers and their children.

Sequencing used blood. These receptors were taken from a boy younger than 18 in good health. CDR3s include the opening cysteine and the closing phenylalanine or tryptophan. The D gene is left open where the match is weak. Some rows have no size entry. The others give once, few or many, or a class for an expanded clone.

TRBV6-2/TRBV6-3	-	17	-	TRBJ1-3	CASSYRGSYLSGNTIYF	TGTGCCAGCAGTTACCGCGGCAGCTATCTCTCTGGAAACACCATATATTTT
TRBV3-1	-	13	-	TRBJ1-2	CASSQDIRGGYTF	TGTGCCAGCAGCCAAGACATCAGGGGTGGCTACACCTTC
TRBV29-1	-	16	few	TRBJ2-3	CSVGGASDLGTDTQYF	TGCAGCGTTGGGGGGGCCAGCGATTTGGGCACAGATACGCAGTATTTT
TRBV12-3/TRBV12-4	TRBD2	18	-	TRBJ2-2	CASSPGGLAGPHTGELFF	TGCGCCAGCAGCCCTGGGGGACTAGCGGGGCCTCACACCGGGGAGCTGTTTTTT
TRBV6-2/TRBV6-3	-	16	-	TRBJ2-2	CASSYRTAQNTGELFF	TGTGCCAGCAGTTACAGGACAGCCCAGAACACCGGGGAGCTGTTTTTT
TRBV7-2	-	13	-	TRBJ2-7	CASSRQVTYEQYF	TGTGCCAGCAGCCGACAGGTGACCTACGAGCAGTACTTC
TRBV7-9	-	16	few	TRBJ2-7	CASSPRGAGPTEEQYF	TGTGCCAGCAGCCCCAGAGGGGCGGGGCCGACGGAAGAGCAGTACTTC
TRBV27	-	13	-	TRBJ2-3	CATGPWITDTQYF	TGTGCCACCGGGCCCTGGATCACAGATACGCAGTATTTT
TRBV4-3	-	14	-	TRBJ2-7	CASSQAADSYEQYF	TGCGCCAGCAGCCAAGCGGCGGACTCCTACGAGCAGTACTTC
TRBV3-1	TRBD2	15	few	TRBJ2-2	CASSPAGGYTGELFF	TGTGCCAGCAGCCCAGCGGGAGGGTACACCGGGGAGCTGTTTTTT
TRBV20-1	-	11	-	TRBJ2-1	CSAGALAEQFF	TGCAGTGCCGGGGCCCTAGCGGAGCAGTTCTTC
TRBV7-2	TRBD2	15	-	TRBJ2-5	CASSPRTSGKETQYF	TGTGCCAGCAGCCCTAGGACTAGCGGGAAAGAGACCCAGTACTTC
TRBV4-3	-	19	few	TRBJ2-4	CASSQELVGLIEAKNIQYF	TGCGCCAGCAGCCAAGAATTGGTAGGGCTGATCGAGGCCAAAAACATTCAGTACTTC
TRBV5-5	-	14	-	TRBJ2-7	CASREDRDIGPVRF	TGTGCCAGCAGGGAGGACCGGGACATCGGACCCGTGAGGTTC
TRBV7-3	-	13	-	TRBJ1-2	CASSSNRVQGYTF	TGTGCCAGCAGCTCGAACAGGGTTCAGGGCTACACCTTC
TRBV3-1	-	13	-	TRBJ2-4	CASSPGIPNIQYF	TGTGCCAGCAGCCCCGGGATTCCGAACATTCAGTACTTC
TRBV25-1	-	13	-	TRBJ2-7	CASSDTVPYEQYF	TGTGCCAGCAGTGATACAGTCCCCTACGAGCAGTACTTC
TRBV29-1	TRBD2	14	many	TRBJ2-4	CSVASGSAKNIQYF	TGCAGCGTGGCTAGCGGGAGCGCTAAAAACATTCAGTACTTC
TRBV4-1	-	15	few	TRBJ2-5	CASSQDPSQQETQYF	TGCGCCAGCAGCCAAGATCCTTCTCAGCAAGAGACCCAGTACTTC
TRBV20-1	TRBD1	12	-	TRBJ1-4	CSAGTGGEKLFF	TGCAGTGCTGGGACAGGGGGCGAAAAACTGTTTTTT
TRBV7-2	-	13	few	TRBJ1-2	CASSWTSNYGYTF	TGTGCCAGCAGCTGGACATCAAACTATGGCTACACCTTC
TRBV6-1	-	16	-	TRBJ2-1	CASSQEGGFGYNEQFF	TGTGCCAGCAGCCAAGAAGGGGGTTTTGGGTACAATGAGCAGTTCTTC
TRBV2	-	12	-	TRBJ2-7	CASRLERSEQYF	TGTGCCAGCAGACTAGAACGGAGCGAGCAGTACTTC
TRBV28	-	15	-	TRBJ2-3	CASSLGGSRPGTQYF	TGTGCCAGCAGTTTAGGGGGGAGTAGGCCGGGTACGCAGTATTTT
TRBV7-2	-	15	few	TRBJ2-5	CASSWPGERRETQYF	TGTGCCAGCAGCTGGCCGGGAGAAAGGAGGGAGACCCAGTACTTC
TRBV28	TRBD1	14	-	TRBJ1-5	CASSQGSSNQPQHF	TGTGCCAGCTCACAGGGGAGCAGCAATCAGCCCCAGCATTTT
TRBV13	TRBD2	13	few	TRBJ2-5	CASAMSGRETQYF	TGTGCCAGCGCCATGAGCGGGAGAGAGACCCAGTACTTC
TRBV7-2	TRBD2	15	few	TRBJ2-5	CASSLTSGGLETQYF	TGTGCCAGCAGCTTGACTAGCGGGGGGTTGGAGACCCAGTACTTC
TRBV9	-	14	-	TRBJ1-2	CASSALVSHYGYTF	TGTGCCAGCAGCGCCCTGGTGTCCCACTATGGCTACACCTTC
TRBV29-1	-	13	once	TRBJ2-1	CSVEFYTSNEQFF	TGCAGCGTTGAATTCTATACTTCCAATGAGCAGTTCTTC
TRBV12-3/TRBV12-4	TRBD1	14	many	TRBJ2-3	CASSLDRSTDTQYF	TGTGCCAGCAGTTTGGACAGGAGCACAGATACGCAGTATTTT
TRBV5-1	-	14	-	TRBJ1-4	CASSFTGSGEKLFF	TGCGCCAGCAGCTTCACAGGGAGTGGTGAAAAACTGTTTTTT
TRBV5-1	TRBD1	16	few	TRBJ2-5	CASSSRQGALEETQYF	TGCGCCAGCAGCAGCAGACAGGGGGCGCTTGAGGAGACCCAGTACTTC
TRBV7-3	-	16	few	TRBJ2-2	CASRRGDNVNTGELFF	TGTGCCAGCCGACGGGGGGACAATGTCAACACCGGGGAGCTGTTTTTT
TRBV5-1	-	14	-	TRBJ2-3	CASSWEEATDTQYF	TGCGCCAGCAGCTGGGAGGAAGCCACAGATACGCAGTATTTT
TRBV5-1	-	16	-	TRBJ1-1	CASSLPNGEMNTEAFF	TGCGCCAGCAGCCTACCAAATGGGGAAATGAACACTGAAGCTTTCTTT
TRBV21-1	-	14	-	TRBJ2-5	CASGLAGARQEQYF	TGTGCCAGCGGTCTAGCGGGAGCCAGACAAGAGCAGTACTTC
TRBV7-2	-	15	-	TRBJ2-2	CASSLGLAPPGELFF	TGTGCCAGCAGCCTTGGGCTAGCCCCCCCCGGGGAGCTGTTTTTT
TRBV7-9	TRBD1	17	-	TRBJ2-3	CVSSSSWGQGYTDTQYF	TGTGTCAGCAGCTCCTCTTGGGGACAGGGTTATACAGATACGCAGTATTTT
TRBV5-1	TRBD2	13	-	TRBJ2-2	CASSSSGGGELFF	TGCGCCAGCAGCTCTAGCGGGGGCGGGGAGCTGTTTTTT
TRBV7-9	TRBD1	14	few	TRBJ1-1	CASSRGQRGQGAFF	TGTGCCAGCAGCCGGGGACAGCGAGGACAAGGTGCTTTCTTT
TRBV2	-	14	many	TRBJ2-7	CASSGGRSSYEQYF	TGTGCCAGCAGTGGAGGTCGCAGCTCCTACGAGCAGTACTTC
TRBV29-1	TRBD1	13	-	TRBJ1-4	CSVLGQGLEKLFF	TGCAGCGTTCTGGGACAGGGGTTGGAAAAACTGTTTTTT
TRBV6-5	-	13	few	TRBJ2-7	CASRSVISNEQYF	TGTGCCAGCAGATCAGTAATCAGCAACGAGCAGTACTTC
TRBV7-3	-	14	once	TRBJ2-1	CASSSRGVENEQFF	TGTGCCAGCAGCTCAAGGGGAGTGGAGAATGAGCAGTTCTTC